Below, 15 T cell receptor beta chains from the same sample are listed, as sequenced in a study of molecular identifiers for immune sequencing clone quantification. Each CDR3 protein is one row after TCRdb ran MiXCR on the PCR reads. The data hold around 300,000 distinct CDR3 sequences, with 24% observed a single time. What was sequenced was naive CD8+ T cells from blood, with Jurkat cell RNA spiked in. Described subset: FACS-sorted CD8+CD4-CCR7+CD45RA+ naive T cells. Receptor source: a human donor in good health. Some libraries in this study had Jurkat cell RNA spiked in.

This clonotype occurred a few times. The CDR3 DNA follows: TGCGCCAGCCCCCGCGGGACCAATTTAGGGGAGACCCAGTACTTC. Its protein is CASPRGTNLGETQYF. The chain carries TRBV23-1 and TRBJ2-5, with a tentative D call TRBD2 (6 bases). TRBV23-1 counts as an open reading frame of uncertain function. The CDR3 is 15 amino acids. V lost 8 bases to trimming and J lost 5 bases, with 21 bases between them.

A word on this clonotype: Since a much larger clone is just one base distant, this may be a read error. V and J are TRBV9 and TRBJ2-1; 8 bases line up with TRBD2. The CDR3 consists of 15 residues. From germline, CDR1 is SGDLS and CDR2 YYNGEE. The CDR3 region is CASSVSGEPDNEQSF. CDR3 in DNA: TGTGCCAGCAGCGTTAGCGGGGAGCCCGACAATGAGCAGTCCTTC.

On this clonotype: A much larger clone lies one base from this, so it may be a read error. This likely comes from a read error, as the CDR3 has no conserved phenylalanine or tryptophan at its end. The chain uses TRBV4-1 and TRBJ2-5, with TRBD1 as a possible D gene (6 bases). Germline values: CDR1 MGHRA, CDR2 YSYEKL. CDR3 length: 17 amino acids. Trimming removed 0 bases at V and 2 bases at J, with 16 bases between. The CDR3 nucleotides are TGCGCCAGCAGCCAAGAGAGGTACGGGACACTTCAAGAGACCCAGTACCTC. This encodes CASSQERYGTLQETQYL.

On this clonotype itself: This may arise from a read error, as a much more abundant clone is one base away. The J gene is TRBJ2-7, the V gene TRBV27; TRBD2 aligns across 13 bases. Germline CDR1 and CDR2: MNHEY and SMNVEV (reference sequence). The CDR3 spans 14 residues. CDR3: CACSWTSGGHEQYF. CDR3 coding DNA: TGTGCCTGCAGTTGGACTAGCGGGGGCCACGAGCAGTACTTC.

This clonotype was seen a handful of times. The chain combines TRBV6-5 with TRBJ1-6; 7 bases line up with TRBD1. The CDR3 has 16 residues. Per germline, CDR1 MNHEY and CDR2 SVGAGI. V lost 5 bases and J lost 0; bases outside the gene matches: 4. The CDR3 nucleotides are TGTGCCAGCAGTCTGACAGGGAGCTCCTATAATTCACCCCTCCACTTT. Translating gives CASSLTGSSYNSPLHF.

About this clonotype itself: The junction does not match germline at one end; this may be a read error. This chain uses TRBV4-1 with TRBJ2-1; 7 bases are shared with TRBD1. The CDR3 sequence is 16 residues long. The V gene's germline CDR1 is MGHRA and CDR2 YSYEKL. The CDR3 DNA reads TGCGCCAGCAGCCAAACCGGGACAGCCTATTACGGTGAGCAGCTCTTC. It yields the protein CASSQTGTAYYGEQLF.

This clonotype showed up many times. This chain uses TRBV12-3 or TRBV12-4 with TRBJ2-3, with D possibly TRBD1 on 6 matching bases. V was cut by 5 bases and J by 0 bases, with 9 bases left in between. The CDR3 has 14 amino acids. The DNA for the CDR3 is TGTGCCAGCAGTAGGACAGCTAGCACAGATACGCAGTATTTT. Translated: CASSRTASTDTQYF.

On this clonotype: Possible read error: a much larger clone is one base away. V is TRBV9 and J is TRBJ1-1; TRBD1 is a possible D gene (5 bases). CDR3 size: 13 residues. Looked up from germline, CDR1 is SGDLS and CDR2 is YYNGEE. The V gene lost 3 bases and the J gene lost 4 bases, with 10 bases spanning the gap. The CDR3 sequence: CASSGPTATEAFF. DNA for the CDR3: TGTGCCAGCAGCGGACCGACAGCCACTGAAGCTTTCTTT.

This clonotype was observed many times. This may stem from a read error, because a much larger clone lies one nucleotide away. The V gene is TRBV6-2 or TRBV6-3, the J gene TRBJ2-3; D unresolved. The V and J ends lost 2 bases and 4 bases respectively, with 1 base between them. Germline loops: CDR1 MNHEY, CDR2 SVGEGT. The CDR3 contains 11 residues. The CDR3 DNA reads TGTGCCAGCAGTTACCCAGATACGCAGTATTTT. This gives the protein CASSYPDTQYF.

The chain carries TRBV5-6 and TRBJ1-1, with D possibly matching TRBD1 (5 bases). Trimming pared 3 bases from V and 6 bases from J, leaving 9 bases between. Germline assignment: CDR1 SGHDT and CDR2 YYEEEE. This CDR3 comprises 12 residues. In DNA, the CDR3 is TGTGCCAGCAGCTGGGGGGGGGCTGAAGCTTTCTTT. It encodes CASSWGGAEAFF.

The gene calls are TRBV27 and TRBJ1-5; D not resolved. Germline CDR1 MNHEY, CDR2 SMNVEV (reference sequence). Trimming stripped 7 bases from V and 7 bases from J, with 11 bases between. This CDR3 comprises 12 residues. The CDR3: CASKTGNQPQHF. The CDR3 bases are TGTGCCAGCAAGACGGGGAACCAGCCCCAGCATTTT.

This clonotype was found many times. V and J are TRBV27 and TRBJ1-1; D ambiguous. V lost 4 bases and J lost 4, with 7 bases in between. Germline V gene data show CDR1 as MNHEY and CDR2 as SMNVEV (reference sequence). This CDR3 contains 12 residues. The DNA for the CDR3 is TGTGCCAGCAGTTCGCCGGGCACTGAAGCTTTCTTT. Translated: CASSSPGTEAFF.

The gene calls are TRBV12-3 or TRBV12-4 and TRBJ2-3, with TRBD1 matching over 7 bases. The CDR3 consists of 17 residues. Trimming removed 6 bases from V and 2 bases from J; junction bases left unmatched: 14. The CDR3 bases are TGTGCCAGCAGCAAGGGACAGATGTTTACGGACACAGATACGCAGTATTTT. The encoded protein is CASSKGQMFTDTDTQYF.

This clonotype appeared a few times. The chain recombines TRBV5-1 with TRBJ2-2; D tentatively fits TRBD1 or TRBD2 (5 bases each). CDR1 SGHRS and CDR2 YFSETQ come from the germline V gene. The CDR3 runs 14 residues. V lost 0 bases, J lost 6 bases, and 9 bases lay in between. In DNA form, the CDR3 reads TGCGCCAGCAGCTTGGATGAGGGGCCCGGGGAGCTGTTTTTT. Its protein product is CASSLDEGPGELFF.

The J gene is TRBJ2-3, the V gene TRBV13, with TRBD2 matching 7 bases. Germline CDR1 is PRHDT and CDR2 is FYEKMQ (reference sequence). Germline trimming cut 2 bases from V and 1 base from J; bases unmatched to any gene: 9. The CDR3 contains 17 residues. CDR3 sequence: CASSLLIAGRGTDTQYF. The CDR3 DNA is TGTGCCAGCAGCTTATTAATAGCGGGTCGGGGCACAGATACGCAGTATTTT.